A single sample gave rise to the 22 T cell receptor beta chains below, sequenced in a study of CD8 T cells in Susac syndrome. Random hexamers were used to reverse transcribe the RNA input (roughly 0.5 to 1 ug). Via MiXCR, TCRdb re-called the immunoSEQ multiplex PCR reads, giving one row per CDR3 protein. Of 95,000 to 150,000 distinct CDR3 sequences listed, over 95% were seen once; the top ten hold less than 0.15%. Input material: CD4+ T cells from PBMCs. The receptor set was obtained from a human donor with Susac syndrome.

The chain employs TRBV12-3 or TRBV12-4 and TRBJ2-6; D gene unclear. There are 13 residues in the CDR3. V lost 6 bases and J 0 bases, leaving 3 bases between the germline ends. CDR3 sequence reads: CASRPSGANVLTF. CDR3 sequence (DNA): TGTGCCAGCAGACCCTCTGGGGCCAACGTCCTGACTTTC.

The gene calls are TRBV20-1 and TRBJ2-2; D gene uncertain. Germline V gene lookup returns CDR1 DFQATT and CDR2 SNEGSKA (reference sequence). V was cut by 2 bases and J by 6 bases, with 4 bases left in between. The CDR3 covers 11 residues. As DNA, the CDR3 is TGCAGTGCTAGATCCCCCGGGGAGCTGTTTTTT. As protein: CSARSPGELFF.

V and J are TRBV5-4 and TRBJ1-4, with a tentative D call TRBD1 (5 bases). Trimming stripped 0 bases from V and 8 bases from J, with 5 bases between. Germline loops: CDR1 SGHNT, CDR2 YYREEE (reference sequence). The CDR3 totals 12 residues. The CDR3 DNA is TGTGCCAGCAGCTTGGGGGGCGAAAAACTGTTTTTT. This codes for CASSLGGEKLFF.

The chain couples TRBV29-1 to TRBJ2-7; D is undetermined. V lost 4 bases, J lost 2 bases, and 3 bases lay in between. CDR1 is SQVTM and CDR2 is ANQGSEA in the germline V gene. This CDR3 comprises 10 residues. CDR3 sequence (DNA): TGCAGCGTTGTGACCTACGAGCAGTACTTC. Residues: CSVVTYEQYF.

The chain combines TRBV29-1 with TRBJ2-5; D may be TRBD2 (6 bases). Trimming pared 4 bases from V and 3 bases from J, leaving 9 bases between. The germline gives CDR1 SQVTM, CDR2 ANQGSEA. The length of the CDR3 is 12 residues. CDR3 region: CSVVSGKETQYF. The CDR3 DNA reads TGCAGCGTTGTTAGCGGCAAAGAGACCCAGTACTTC.

The genes are TRBV25-1 and TRBJ1-6; unclear D gene. Trimming left V 4 bases short and J 8 bases short, with 12 bases between. Germline assignment: CDR1 MGHDK and CDR2 SYGVNS. The CDR3 consists of 14 residues. CDR3 in amino acids: CASSGGLMDSPLHF. DNA for the CDR3: TGTGCCAGCAGTGGGGGTCTAATGGATTCACCCCTCCACTTT.

The rearrangement joins TRBV27 to TRBJ1-2; D may be TRBD1 (5 bases). V was clipped by 5 bases and J by 8 bases, with 18 bases between them. CDR1 MNHEY and CDR2 SMNVEV come from the germline V gene (reference sequence). The CDR3 has 14 amino acids. CDR3 sequence (DNA): TGTGCCAGCAGTCCCCGCCGGGGCGGCTTAGGCTACACCTTC. This sequence encodes CASSPRRGGLGYTF.

This chain links TRBV11-3 with TRBJ2-1; D is ambiguous. The V end was cut by 0 bases, the J end by 13 bases, with 10 bases between. The CDR3 covers 12 residues. The germline gives CDR1 SGHNT, CDR2 YENEEA. The CDR3 is CASSLEGSEQFF. In DNA form, the CDR3 reads TGTGCCAGCAGCTTAGAAGGGTCGGAACAGTTCTTC.

The V call is TRBV12-3 or TRBV12-4, the J call TRBJ1-1, with D uncertain. This CDR3 is 13 amino acids long. V was shortened by 7 bases and J by 3 bases, with 12 bases between the two germline ends. This CDR3 reads CASTQREYTEAFF. CDR3 DNA: TGTGCCAGCACCCAAAGAGAGTACACTGAAGCTTTCTTT.

J is TRBJ1-2 and V is TRBV29-1, with 11 bases identical to TRBD1. This CDR3 contains 14 residues. J gave up 6 bases and V 6 bases, and 9 bases lay outside the gene matches. CDR1 is SQVTM, CDR2 ANQGSEA, per germline. The CDR3 nucleotides read TGCAGCGTAGGGACAGGGGGGCTGGCGGATGGCTACACCTTC. Its translation: CSVGTGGLADGYTF.

The chain carries TRBV29-1 and TRBJ2-2; maybe TRBD2 (5 bases). V dropped 3 bases and J dropped 6 bases, with 5 bases sitting between them. Per germline, CDR1 SQVTM and CDR2 ANQGSEA. This CDR3 spans 11 amino acids. CDR3 sequence (DNA): TGCAGCGTTGAGGGAGCCGGGGAGCTGTTTTTT. Protein: CSVEGAGELFF.

V gene TRBV12-3 or TRBV12-4 combines with J gene TRBJ2-1, with 13 positions matching TRBD2. The CDR3 sequence is 16 residues long. J gave up 7 bases and V 6 bases, and 9 bases lay outside the gene matches. As DNA, the CDR3 is TGTGCCAGCAGCCGGAGGACTAGCGGGAGATTAAATGAGCAGTTCTTC. Its protein is CASSRRTSGRLNEQFF.

This chain links TRBV2 with TRBJ1-3; D is possibly TRBD1 (5 bases). V was trimmed by 6 bases and J by 0 bases, leaving 18 bases between them. Germline-derived CDR1 and CDR2 are SNHLY and FYNNEI. This CDR3 region has 17 residues. DNA for the CDR3: TGTGCCAGCAGACTCTCTGGGACCGTTTACTCTGGAAACACCATATATTTT. Protein sequence: CASRLSGTVYSGNTIYF.

This clonotype was observed a single time. The chain uses TRBV7-9 and TRBJ1-2; 9 nucleotides line up with TRBD1. CDR1 is SEHNR and CDR2 is FQNEAQ in the germline V gene (reference sequence). The V gene end was trimmed by 5 bases and the J gene end by 7 bases; junction bases not matched to a gene: 8. The CDR3 sequence is 14 residues long. Here the CDR3 reads CASSPLQGAPGYTF. CDR3 DNA sequence: TGTGCCAGCAGCCCACTACAGGGGGCGCCTGGCTACACCTTC. Full variable domain (rest looked up from reference TRBV7-9 and TRBJ1-2): DTGVSQNPRHKITKRGQNVTFRCDPISEHNRLYWYRQTLGQGPEFLTYFQNEAQLEKSRLLSDRFSAERPKGSFSTLEIQRTEQGDSAMYLCASSPLQGAPGYTFGSGTRLTVV.

This chain connects TRBV28 to TRBJ2-5; D perhaps matches TRBD2 (6 bases). Trimming pared 7 bases from V and 5 bases from J, leaving 11 bases between. CDR3 length: 12 residues. Germline CDR1 reads MDHEN; CDR2 reads SYDVKM. The DNA of the CDR3 is TGTGCCAGCAATGCGGAGGGGGAGACCCAGTACTTC. This codes for CASNAEGETQYF. Full variable domain (outside the CDR3, taken from reference TRBV28 and TRBJ2-5): DVKVTQSSRYLVKRTGEKVFLECVQDMDHENMFWYRQDPGLGLRLIYFSYDVKMKEKGDIPEGYSVSREKKERFSLILESASTNQTSMYLCASNAEGETQYFGPGTRLLVL.

This chain links TRBV11-2 with TRBJ2-7; 9 nucleotides agree with TRBD1. The CDR3 consists of 14 residues. V shed 5 bases, J shed 10 bases, and the junction held 12 bases outside the gene matches. Germline V gene sequence: CDR1 SGHAT, CDR2 FQNNGV. The CDR3 protein is CASSTTGQGKTQYF. As DNA, the CDR3 is TGTGCCAGCAGCACTACGGGACAGGGTAAAACTCAGTACTTC.

This chain joins TRBV27 and TRBJ1-5; D remains ambiguous. V lost 5 bases, J lost 5 bases, and 13 bases lay in between. The CDR3 consists of 14 residues. CDR1 is MNHEY and CDR2 is SMNVEV in the germline V gene (reference sequence). In DNA, the CDR3 is TGTGCCAGCAGTCCGACCCCGTCCCATCAGCCCCAGCATTTT. It encodes CASSPTPSHQPQHF.

The rearrangement links TRBV7-9 to TRBJ2-1; TRBD2 agrees at 7 bases. Germline loops: CDR1 SEHNR, CDR2 FQNEAQ (reference sequence). The CDR3 has 15 residues. The V segment lost 8 bases and the J segment 3 bases; nucleotides outside the gene matches: 10. The CDR3 DNA reads as TGTGCCAGCGTTGGCGGGAGAACCATCTACAATGAGCAGTTCTTC. Protein: CASVGGRTIYNEQFF.

The genes are TRBV18 and TRBJ2-5, with a tentative D call TRBD1 (5 bases). This CDR3 has 13 residues. Looked up from germline, CDR1 is KGHSH and CDR2 is LQKENI. V shed 3 bases and J shed 5 bases, with 10 bases lying between them. Written as DNA, the CDR3 is TGTGCCAGCTCACCCGACAGCCGGGAGACCCAGTACTTC. Translated: CASSPDSRETQYF.

The gene calls are TRBV30 and TRBJ2-1; 7 bases are a match to TRBD2. V lost 3 bases, J lost 3 bases, and 5 bases stayed unmatched. The CDR3 extends over 14 amino acids. CDR1 and CDR2 (germline): GTSNPN, SVGIG (reference sequence). CDR3 loop: CAWSKLASYNEQFF. CDR3 bases: TGTGCCTGGAGCAAACTAGCGAGCTACAATGAGCAGTTCTTC.

V usage is TRBV7-9 and J usage is TRBJ1-2; 7 bases agree with TRBD1. Germline V gene sequence: CDR1 SEHNR, CDR2 FQNEAQ (reference sequence). CDR3 size: 13 residues. Trimming at V came to 0 bases and at J to 8 bases, leaving 3 bases not matched to a gene. The CDR3 loop is CASSLATGPGYTF. The CDR3 DNA follows: TGTGCCAGCAGCTTAGCGACAGGGCCGGGCTACACCTTC.

This sequence joins TRBV18 and TRBJ2-1; 7 nucleotides agree with TRBD1. The J segment lost 5 bases and the V segment lost 3 bases, leaving 4 bases of the junction unmatched. The CDR3 has 14 amino acids. Germline V gene sequence: CDR1 KGHSH, CDR2 LQKENI. The CDR3 bases are TGTGCCAGCTCACCTCGGACAGGTAACAATGAGCAGTTCTTC. Protein: CASSPRTGNNEQFF.